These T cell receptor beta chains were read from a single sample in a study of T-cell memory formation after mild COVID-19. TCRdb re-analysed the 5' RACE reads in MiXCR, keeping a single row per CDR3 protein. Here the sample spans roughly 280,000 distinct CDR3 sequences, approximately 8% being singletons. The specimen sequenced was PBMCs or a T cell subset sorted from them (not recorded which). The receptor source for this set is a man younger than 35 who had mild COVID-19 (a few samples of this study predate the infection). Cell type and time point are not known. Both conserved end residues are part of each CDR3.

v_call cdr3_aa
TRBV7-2 CASSQNNGGELFF
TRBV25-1 CASSGVEGAVTGYGYTF
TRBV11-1 CASSSGSREQFF
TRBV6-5 CASRLIGSTDTQYF
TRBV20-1 CSAPSGAEAFF
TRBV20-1 CSATGTGPYQETQYF
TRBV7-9 CASKGRGITDTQYF
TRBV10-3 CAIRQGSTDTQYF
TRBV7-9 CASSPGTAVNTGELFF
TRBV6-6 CASSYRQGGTGELFF
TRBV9 CASSGRRSGNTIYF
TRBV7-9 CASSLGIKPPTTDTQYF
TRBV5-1 CASSLETGWALHF
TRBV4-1 CASSQETGSPIQETQYF
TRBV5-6 CASSLRGLEQFF
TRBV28 CASSLGQIYQPQHF